A selection of T cell receptor beta chains follows, all from one sample in a study of beta chain features in type 1 diabetes. Clones were read by immunoSEQ multiplex PCR, and TCRdb kept only the in-frame ones, dropping some. There are 200,000 to 250,000 clones in the sample; 16% occur only once, and 0.065% to 0.095% lies in the top ten. Sequencing was performed on naive CD4+ T cells from blood. These receptors were taken from a man younger than 45 with type 1 diabetes. CDR3s include the opening cysteine and the closing phenylalanine or tryptophan. The D gene is left open where the match is weak. Size is omitted from some rows. Given values are once, few, many or a class for expanded clones.

J	D	V	size	DNA	CDR3
TRBJ1-1	-	TRBV5-1	-	TGCGCCAGCAGCTTATTCGACAGGAACACTGAAGCTTTCTTT	CASSLFDRNTEAFF
TRBJ1-5	-	TRBV27	-	TGTGCCAGCAGTTTATCGCAGGGGAAGTATCAGCCCCAGCATTTT	CASSLSQGKYQPQHF
TRBJ2-1	TRBD1	TRBV11-2	-	TGTGCCAGCAGCTTACAGAGACAGGGGTGGTATGAGCAGTTCTTC	CASSLQRQGWYEQFF
TRBJ1-1	TRBD1	TRBV9	few	TGTGCCAGCAGCGTAGCTACGCAGGGGGGTACTGAAGCTTTCTTT	CASSVATQGGTEAFF
TRBJ2-7	-	TRBV10-1	few	TGCGCCAGCGGGAAAGGGTACGAGCAGTACTTC	CASGKGYEQYF
TRBJ2-3	-	TRBV9	-	TGTGCCAGCAGCTCCCGGACTTCCTCGGGCACAGATACGCAGTATTTT	CASSSRTSSGTDTQYF
TRBJ2-4	TRBD2	TRBV4-3	-	TGCGCCAGCAGCCAAGATCGGACTAGCGGGAGCCTAGCCAAAAACATTCAGTACTTC	CASSQDRTSGSLAKNIQYF
TRBJ2-6	-	TRBV15	few	TGTGCCACCAGCGAAACAACGGACTCTGGGGCCAACGTCCTGACTTTC	CATSETTDSGANVLTF
TRBJ2-3	TRBD2	TRBV2	-	TGTGCCAGCAGTGTAACGGGACTAGCGGGAGGAGATACGCAGTATTTT	CASSVTGLAGGDTQYF
TRBJ2-1	TRBD1	TRBV19	-	TGTGCCAGTAGCTCCGGGACAGTAGACAATGAGCAGTTCTTC	CASSSGTVDNEQFF
TRBJ2-2	TRBD1	TRBV7-7	-	TGTGCTAGCAGCGCAACAGGGGGAGGAACCGGGGAGCTGTTTTTT	CASSATGGGTGELFF
TRBJ2-1	TRBD1	TRBV29-1	few	TGCAGCGTTCGCCGGGACAGGGGTTACAATGAGCAGTTCTTC	CSVRRDRGYNEQFF
TRBJ1-2	-	TRBV10-3	-	TGTGCCATCAGTTCGGACAGAGAACACAATGGCTACACCTTC	CAISSDREHNGYTF
TRBJ2-1	-	TRBV30	few	TGTGCCTGGAATGTGGAGCGGGCGGGAAGCTCCTACAATGAGCAGTTCTTC	CAWNVERAGSSYNEQFF
TRBJ1-1	-	TRBV29-1	-	TGCAGCGTTCTCCGGACCGATTGGGAGGCTTTCTTT	CSVLRTDWEAFF
TRBJ2-7	-	TRBV5-6	-	TGTGCCAGCAGCTTGGCCGGGCGATACGAGCAGTACTTC	CASSLAGRYEQYF
TRBJ2-3	-	TRBV6-1	-	TGTGCCAGCAGCGAAAGGGGGACAGATACGCAGTATTTT	CASSERGTDTQYF
TRBJ2-5	-	TRBV7-2	few	TGTGCCAGCACCTTGCAAGAGACCCAGTACTTC	CASTLQETQYF
TRBJ2-3	-	TRBV14	-	TGTGCCAGCAGCCAACTGGTAGGGACAGATACGCAGTATTTT	CASSQLVGTDTQYF
TRBJ2-1	TRBD2	TRBV7-6	-	TGTGCCAGCAGCTTATGGGGACTAGCGGGAGGGCCTAATGAGCAGTTCTTC	CASSLWGLAGGPNEQFF
TRBJ1-1	-	TRBV7-8	few	TGTGCCAGCAGCTTGCGGCCGAAACCGGGATACACTGAAGCTTTCTTT	CASSLRPKPGYTEAFF
TRBJ2-5	TRBD1	TRBV6-5	few	TGTGCCACCCAGGGGGCCGGGGAGACCCAGTACTTC	CATQGAGETQYF
TRBJ2-7	TRBD1	TRBV9	-	TGTGCCAGCAGCGCGGAGGGGACAGGCAACCCCTACGAGCAGTACTTC	CASSAEGTGNPYEQYF
TRBJ1-3	-	TRBV4-1	-	TGCGCCAGCAGCCAAGATTTCCCCCTGGCGTTTTCTGGAAACACCATATATTTT	CASSQDFPLAFSGNTIYF
TRBJ1-5	TRBD1	TRBV29-1	few	TGCAGCGTTCAATCAGGGGGTAGCAATCAGCCCCAGCATTTT	CSVQSGGSNQPQHF
TRBJ1-6	-	TRBV9	-	TGTGCCAGCAGTCCGGGTCCTAATTCACCCCTCCACTTT	CASSPGPNSPLHF
TRBJ2-1	-	TRBV9	few	TGTGCCAGCAACCCGGGGAAGCGGCACGCCTACAATGAGCAGTTCTTC	CASNPGKRHAYNEQFF
TRBJ1-1	-	TRBV29-1	-	TGCAGCGCCGAAGACGGAAACACTGAAGCTTTCTTT	CSAEDGNTEAFF
TRBJ1-1	-	TRBV6-1	-	TGTGCCAGCTACATAGAACCGGGATACAACACTGAAGCTTTCTTT	CASYIEPGYNTEAFF
TRBJ1-3	TRBD1	TRBV9	-	TGTGCCAGCAGCGAGGGACAGGTCTCTGCAGGAGGAAACACCATATATTTT	CASSEGQVSAGGNTIYF
TRBJ2-1	-	TRBV7-9	-	TGTGCCAGCAGCTTCCCATACAATGAGCAGTTCTTC	CASSFPYNEQFF
TRBJ2-1	-	TRBV7-9	few	TGTGCCAGCAGCTTAGCTAGTACATGGGCCTCGTTCTTC	CASSLASTWASFF
TRBJ2-7	TRBD1	TRBV7-9	few	TGTGCCAGCAGCCCCGGGACAGGGGGGTCGGAGCAGTACTTC	CASSPGTGGSEQYF
TRBJ2-7	-	TRBV30	-	TGTGCCTGGAGTGCCCTCGGAGAATCCTACGAGCAGTACTTC	CAWSALGESYEQYF
TRBJ1-1	-	TRBV4-3	-	TGCGCCAGCAGCCAAGATTGGACAAGGGACACTGAAGCTTTCTTT	CASSQDWTRDTEAFF
TRBJ2-1	-	TRBV27	-	TGTGCCAGCAGTTTTCTCGGGACTCCCGTACCGTTCTTC	CASSFLGTPVPFF
TRBJ1-1	-	TRBV29-1	-	TGCAGCGTTGACCGAGGCGCTGAAGCTTTCTTT	CSVDRGAEAFF
TRBJ2-7	TRBD1	TRBV7-9	few	TGTGCCAGCAGCTTCGCGGACAGGGGGCACGAGCAGTACTTC	CASSFADRGHEQYF
TRBJ2-3	-	TRBV2	-	-	CASSEATVADTQYF
TRBJ2-7	-	TRBV4-1	-	TGCGCCAGCAGCCCCCTGCCCCAAGAGGAGTCCTACGAGCAGTACTTC	CASSPLPQEESYEQYF
TRBJ2-7	-	TRBV7-9	-	TGTGCCAGCAGCCGGCGACTAGTCCGCTCCTACGAGCAGTACTTC	CASSRRLVRSYEQYF